A single T cell receptor beta chain is shown here with its context. This sample was taken from a study of blood T cell repertoires in COVID-19. The overall study: Collection of acute and convalescent COVID-19 samples took place in the United States, Italy and Spain.

Using immunoSEQ multiplex PCR, the repertoire was profiled, and TCRdb retains in-frame clones only, with some absent. The sample has about 280,000 clones, 70% to 90% seen once. CDR1 and CDR2 (germline): MRHNA, SNTAGT. The CDR3 sequence is 18 residues long. With 8 bases removed from V and 1 base from J, the gap between germline ends came to 23 bases. The specimen sequenced was peripheral blood. The TCR was taken from a man in his late teens or twenties with active or convalescent COVID-19. The rearrangement links TRBV6-4 to TRBJ2-2; the D gene is possibly TRBD1 (6 bases). CDR3 amino acids: CASLHREYAQGNTGELFF. CDR3 nucleotides: TGTGCCAGCTTACACAGGGAATACGCACAGGGGAACACCGGGGAGCTGTTTTTT.